This T cell receptor beta chain was observed in a study of OX40 agonist ivuxolimab in advanced cancers. Generated by immunoSEQ multiplex PCR, the TCRdb table keeps only in-frame clones and is missing some. Here the sample spans some 72,000 clones, approximately 92% being singletons. Sequenced here: CD4+ or CD8+ T cells sorted from blood, sampled in a trial of the OX40 agonist ivuxolimab. The TCR originated in an adult with an advanced solid tumor such as melanoma, head and neck, liver or kidney cancer.

CDR3 nucleotides: TGTGCCAGCAGCCCGCGACAGGGGGCTGCTCAAGAGACCCAGTACTTC. This sequence encodes CASSPRQGAAQETQYF. The chain couples TRBV9 to TRBJ2-5; 10 nucleotides align to TRBD1. Germline loops: CDR1 SGDLS, CDR2 YYNGEE. With 4 bases clipped from V and 2 bases from J, the junction kept 8 bases outside the gene matches. The CDR3 runs to 16 residues.